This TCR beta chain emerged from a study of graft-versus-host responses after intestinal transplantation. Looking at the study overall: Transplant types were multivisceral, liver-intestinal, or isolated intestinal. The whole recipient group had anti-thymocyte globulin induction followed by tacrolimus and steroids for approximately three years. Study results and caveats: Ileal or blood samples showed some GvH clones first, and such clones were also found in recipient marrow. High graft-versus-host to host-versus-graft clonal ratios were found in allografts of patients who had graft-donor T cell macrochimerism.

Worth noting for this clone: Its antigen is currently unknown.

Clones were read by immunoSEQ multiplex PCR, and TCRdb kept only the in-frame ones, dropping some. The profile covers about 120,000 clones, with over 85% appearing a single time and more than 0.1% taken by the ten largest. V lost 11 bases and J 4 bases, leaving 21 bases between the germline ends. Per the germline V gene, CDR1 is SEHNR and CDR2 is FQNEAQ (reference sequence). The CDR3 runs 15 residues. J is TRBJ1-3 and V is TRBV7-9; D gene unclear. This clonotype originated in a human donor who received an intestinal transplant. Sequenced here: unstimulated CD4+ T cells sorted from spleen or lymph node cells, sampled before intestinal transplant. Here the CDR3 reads CAGTPQSARGNTIYF. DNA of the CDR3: TGTGCCGGCACCCCCCAATCCGCCAGAGGAAACACCATATATTTT.